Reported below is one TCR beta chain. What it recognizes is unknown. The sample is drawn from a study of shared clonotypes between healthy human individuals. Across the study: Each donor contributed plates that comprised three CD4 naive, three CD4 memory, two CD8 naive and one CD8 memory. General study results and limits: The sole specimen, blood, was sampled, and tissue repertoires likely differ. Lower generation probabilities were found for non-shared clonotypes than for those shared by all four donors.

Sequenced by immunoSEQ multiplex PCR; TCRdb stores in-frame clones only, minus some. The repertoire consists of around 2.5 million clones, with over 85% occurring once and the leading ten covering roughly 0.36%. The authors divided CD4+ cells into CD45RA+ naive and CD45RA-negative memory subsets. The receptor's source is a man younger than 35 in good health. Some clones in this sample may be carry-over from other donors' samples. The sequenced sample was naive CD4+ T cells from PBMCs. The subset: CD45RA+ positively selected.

The CDR3 DNA follows: TGTGCCAGCAGCTCCGGGGGATCTGGAAACACCATATATTTT. Its protein product is CASSSGGSGNTIYF. The V gene is TRBV7-2, the J gene TRBJ1-3; perhaps TRBD1 as D (5 bases). Trimming shortened V by 4 bases and J by 1 base, and 8 bases separated the two germline ends. CDR1 is SGHTA and CDR2 is FQGNSA in the germline V gene. This CDR3 has 14 residues.